This T cell receptor (beta chain) originates from a study of T cells in Graves' hyperthyroidism and ophthalmopathy. Study-wide context: Once the initial diagnosis was made, peripheral blood was obtained before any treatment. Whole-study results and caveats: Blood also held most thyroid clonotypes expanded beyond 0.001.

The CDR3 is 17 residues long. Germline CDR1 MGHRA, CDR2 YSYEKL. With 0 bases removed from V and 2 bases from J, the gap between germline ends came to 14 bases. The patients, who ranged from 18 to 65 in age, presented with newly diagnosed hyperthyroidism lasting under 2 months. Uncontrolled infection, other autoimmune disease, pregnancy or lactation barred patients from enrollment. Amplified TCR beta CDR3 regions came from RNA transcripts. During a first-round RT-PCR of the TCR CDR3, the HTBI primer set was used. TCRdb re-called the multiplex PCR reads through MiXCR, storing one row per CDR3 protein. The repertoire holds about 560,000 distinct CDR3 sequences, with 16% as singletons. This clonotype was counted a few times. Its antigen is unknown.

V is TRBV4-1 and J is TRBJ1-5, with D unresolved. The sample comprised blood. The TCR was taken from a woman under 30 with Graves' hyperthyroidism. The DNA for the CDR3 is TGCGCCAGCAGCCAAGATTATCCAGGTCTGGGCAATCAGCCCCAGCATTTT. Its protein is CASSQDYPGLGNQPQHF.